These T cell receptor beta chains were read from a single sample in a study of T cells after yellow fever vaccination. MiXCR, applied by TCRdb to the 5' RACE reads, yields one record per CDR3 protein. Among 500,000 to 700,000 distinct CDR3 sequences listed, about 19% were seen once. Sequencing used PBMCs, obtained 15 days after the yellow fever booster vaccination. These TCRs come from a man under 40 who received the YFV17D yellow fever vaccine. Each CDR3 is given with its conserved first and last residue. D genes are given only for firm matches. Some rows have no size entry. The others give once, few or many, or a class for an expanded clone.

D	J	V	size	CDR3	DNA
TRBD1	TRBJ1-1	TRBV14	NA	CASSLNPGQRNTEAFF	TGTGCCAGCAGCCTAAATCCGGGACAGAGGAACACTGAAGCTTTCTTT
TRBD1	TRBJ1-1	TRBV29-1	NA	CSVGDSKNTEAFF	TGCAGCGTTGGGGACAGCAAGAACACTGAAGCTTTCTTT
NA	TRBJ2-7	TRBV3-1	many	CASSPYIGRYEQYF	TGTGCCAGCAGCCCATATATCGGGAGATACGAGCAGTACTTC
NA	TRBJ2-5	TRBV20-1	NA	CSARDSRGSPQETQYF	TGCAGTGCTAGAGATAGTAGGGGATCTCCTCAAGAGACCCAGTACTTC
TRBD1	TRBJ2-1	TRBV12-3/TRBV12-4	NA	CASSSETGGGNEQFF	TGTGCCAGCAGTTCCGAGACAGGGGGCGGGAATGAGCAGTTCTTC
TRBD2	TRBJ2-3	TRBV28	few	CASRSGGEEVDTQYF	TGTGCCAGCCGATCTGGGGGGGAAGAGGTTGATACGCAGTATTTT
NA	TRBJ2-5	TRBV6-1	NA	CASSTPVGETQYF	TGTGCCAGCAGTACCCCAGTGGGAGAGACCCAGTACTTC
TRBD1	TRBJ2-5	TRBV19	NA	CASTVTGSKTQYF	TGTGCCAGTACCGTGACAGGGTCCAAGACCCAGTACTTC
NA	TRBJ1-1	TRBV3-1	few	CASSQSVAGNTEAFF	TGTGCCAGCAGCCAATCGGTAGCGGGGAACACTGAAGCTTTCTTT
NA	TRBJ2-1	TRBV18	few	CASSPWGGSNEQFF	TGTGCCAGCTCACCATGGGGGGGCTCGAATGAGCAGTTCTTC
TRBD1	TRBJ2-5	TRBV12-3/TRBV12-4	once	CASSRTGGFLETQYF	TGTGCCAGCAGTCGAACAGGGGGCTTCTTAGAGACCCAGTACTTC
NA	TRBJ1-1	TRBV19	NA	CASKGREAFF	TGTGCCAGTAAGGGGCGTGAAGCTTTCTTT
TRBD2	TRBJ2-3	TRBV5-1	few	CASTPTGTSGRSHTQYF	TGCGCCAGCACCCCGACCGGGACTAGCGGGAGAAGTCATACGCAGTATTTT
NA	TRBJ2-2	TRBV7-2	NA	CASRPSTGELFF	TGTGCCAGCAGACCATCCACCGGGGAGCTGTTTTTT
NA	TRBJ2-1	TRBV3-1	NA	CASSQGTGLSYNEQFF	TGTGCCAGCAGCCAAGGAACTGGTCTCTCCTACAATGAGCAGTTCTTC
TRBD1	TRBJ1-2	TRBV7-3	NA	CASSGGQAYGYTF	TGTGCCAGCAGCGGGGGACAGGCCTATGGCTACACCTTC
NA	TRBJ2-3	TRBV20-1	NA	CSAAADDTQYF	TGCAGTGCCGCGGCGGATGATACGCAGTATTTT
TRBD2	TRBJ2-3	TRBV5-4	few	CASSLQTTSADTQYF	TGTGCCAGCAGCTTGCAGACAACTAGCGCAGATACGCAGTATTTT
TRBD2	TRBJ2-5	TRBV7-9	few	CASSLAAIAGVGETQYF	TGTGCCAGCAGCTTAGCGGCCATAGCGGGAGTGGGAGAGACCCAGTACTTC
NA	TRBJ1-2	TRBV29-1	NA	CSVSLGGHLNYGYTF	TGCAGCGTTTCTCTTGGGGGACACCTTAACTATGGCTACACCTTC
TRBD2	TRBJ2-1	TRBV7-6	few	CASSLELAGNYNEQFF	TGTGCCAGCAGCTTAGAACTAGCGGGAAACTACAATGAGCAGTTCTTC
TRBD2	TRBJ2-1	TRBV7-8	NA	CASSLALAGDGEQFF	TGTGCCAGCAGCTTAGCCCTAGCGGGAGATGGTGAGCAGTTCTTC
NA	TRBJ2-5	TRBV10-3	few	CAISATGMETQYF	TGTGCCATCAGTGCAACGGGAATGGAGACCCAGTACTTC
NA	TRBJ2-3	TRBV9	NA	CASSVADPGEWSTDTQYF	TGTGCCAGCAGCGTAGCAGATCCGGGGGAGTGGAGCACAGATACGCAGTATTTT
NA	TRBJ1-5	TRBV7-2	NA	CASSGRGGHPQHF	TGTGCCAGCAGCGGCAGGGGAGGTCACCCCCAGCATTTT
NA	TRBJ1-6	TRBV20-1	NA	CSARGGSSYNSPLHF	TGCAGTGCGCGAGGTGGGAGCTCCTATAATTCACCCCTCCACTTT
TRBD2	TRBJ2-5	TRBV5-1	few	CASSFSASGSQETQYF	TGCGCCAGCAGCTTTAGTGCTAGCGGATCACAAGAGACCCAGTACTTC
NA	TRBJ2-7	TRBV20-1	NA	CSASKVLSYEQYF	TGCAGTGCTAGTAAAGTTCTATCCTACGAGCAGTACTTC
NA	TRBJ2-5	TRBV28	few	CASTQQGPQKTQYF	TGTGCCAGCACCCAACAGGGTCCCCAAAAGACCCAGTACTTC
NA	TRBJ1-1	TRBV28	few	CASSSSRGIGTEAFF	TGTGCCAGCAGCAGCTCCAGGGGAATTGGGACTGAAGCTTTCTTT
TRBD2	TRBJ2-1	TRBV12-3/TRBV12-4	NA	CASGKGGGSYEQFF	TGTGCCAGCGGAAAAGGTGGCGGGAGCTATGAGCAGTTCTTC
NA	TRBJ2-3	TRBV27	few	CASSLSAPVSDTQYF	TGTGCCAGCAGTTTATCCGCCCCCGTCTCAGATACGCAGTATTTT
NA	TRBJ2-1	TRBV6-5	NA	CASSYSGTLLNEQFF	TGTGCCAGCAGTTACTCAGGGACGCTTTTGAATGAGCAGTTCTTC
NA	TRBJ2-7	TRBV4-2	NA	CASSQIGGTEPVEQYF	TGTGCCAGCAGCCAAATCGGGGGAACAGAGCCTGTGGAGCAGTACTTC
NA	TRBJ2-7	TRBV28	NA	CASSAYDEQYF	TGTGCCAGCAGTGCATATGACGAGCAGTACTTC
NA	TRBJ2-5	TRBV6-5	many	CASSYSGETQYF	TGTGCCAGCAGTTACTCGGGGGAGACCCAGTACTTC
NA	TRBJ2-7	TRBV9	few	CASSASGGGSSYEQYF	TGTGCCAGCAGCGCTTCAGGGGGCGGGAGCTCCTACGAGCAGTACTTC